This is a list of T cell receptor beta chains from one sample in a study of blood T cells in healthy people across ages. TCRdb re-called the 5' RACE reads with MiXCR, one entry per CDR3 protein. The sample includes roughly 800,000 distinct CDR3 sequences, 25% of them seen just once. These data were also filed under a second study, of T cells of mothers and their children.

Sequencing used blood. The origin of the receptors is a boy aged 5-17 years in good health. Both conserved end residues are part of each CDR3. Fields, in order: J gene, clone size, CDR3 length, D gene, V gene, CDR3 DNA, CDR3 protein. The D gene is left open where the match is weak. Clone size appears in some rows only: once, few, many, or a class for an expanded clone.

>TRBJ1-3|few|15|TRBD1|TRBV20-1
TGCAGTGTTCCGAGGACAGGGGGTCCTGGAAACACCATATATTTT
CSVPRTGGPGNTIYF
>TRBJ1-6|few|16|TRBD1|TRBV5-1
TGCGCCAGCAGCCTAACCGGACAGGAATCTAATTCACCCCTCCACTTT
CASSLTGQESNSPLHF
>TRBJ1-2|.|17|.|TRBV27
TGTGCCTGCAGTCAAGAAGGAGGGGGATTAGGGGGCTATGGCTACACCTTC
CACSQEGGGLGGYGYTF
>TRBJ2-7|.|12|TRBD1|TRBV24-1
TGTGCCACCAGCTTACTCGGACAGGAGAAGTACTTC
CATSLLGQEKYF
>TRBJ1-1|few|15|TRBD1|TRBV6-6
TGTGCCAGCAGTTACCGACAGGGGTTGAACACTGAAGCTTTCTTT
CASSYRQGLNTEAFF
>TRBJ2-6|.|15|.|TRBV2
TGTGCCACAACTGGACAGCTCTCTGGGGCCAACGTCCTGACTTTC
CATTGQLSGANVLTF
>TRBJ2-7|.|14|TRBD1|TRBV3-1
TGTGCCAGCAGCTCCCTAGGACAGGACTACGAGCAGTACTTC
CASSSLGQDYEQYF
>TRBJ1-2|.|14|.|TRBV7-9
TGTGCCAGCAGGCCACAGGGATCCCTCCCTGGCTACACCTTC
CASRPQGSLPGYTF
>TRBJ1-1|.|12|TRBD1|TRBV29-1
TGCAGCGTGTCGGGACAGGGGACTGAAGCTTTCTTT
CSVSGQGTEAFF
>TRBJ2-5|few|16|TRBD2|TRBV9
TGTGCCAGCAGCGTATTTAGCGGGAGCGCCTCAGAGACCCAGTACTTC
CASSVFSGSASETQYF
>TRBJ2-3|once|16|TRBD2|TRBV5-5
TGTGCCAGCAGCTCCTTACTAAGCGGGGGGGCAGATACGCAGTATTTT
CASSSLLSGGADTQYF
>TRBJ2-7|.|12|.|TRBV6-5
TGTGCCAGCAGTGAGCAGGGTTTTGAGCAGTACTTC
CASSEQGFEQYF
>TRBJ2-7|.|14|TRBD1|TRBV9
TGTGCCAGCAGCGTAGGGACAGGGCCCTACCAGCAGTACTTC
CASSVGTGPYQQYF
>TRBJ1-3|few|13|.|TRBV11-2
TGTGCCAGCAGCTCCTTCCCGGGGAACACCATATATTTT
CASSSFPGNTIYF
>TRBJ2-7|.|15|TRBD2|TRBV2
TGTGCCAGCAGATTCGGGGGCGGGAGGAGCAACGAGCAGTACTTC
CASRFGGGRSNEQYF
>TRBJ2-6|.|13|.|TRBV29-1
TGCAGCGTTGAGGCGGCTGGGGCCAACGTCCTGACTTTC
CSVEAAGANVLTF
>TRBJ1-1|.|15|.|TRBV6-1
TGTGCCAGCAGTGACAGAACGGTCCTTGGGACTGAAGCTTTCTTT
CASSDRTVLGTEAFF
>TRBJ2-5|.|12|.|TRBV4-3
TGCGCCAGCACCAAGGGGGAAGAGACCCAGTACTTC
CASTKGEETQYF
>TRBJ1-1|few|17|.|TRBV7-4
TGTGCCAGCAGCTTAGCGAATCGGGTGTGGGGTGGGACTGAAGCTTTCTTT
CASSLANRVWGGTEAFF
>TRBJ2-1|.|16|.|TRBV7-9
TGTGCCAGCGAACCCATGGGGTCGGGAGTGTACAATGAGCAGTTCTTC
CASEPMGSGVYNEQFF
>TRBJ2-4|.|15|.|TRBV6-1
TGTGCCAGCAGTGAATTGAAGCTAGCCAAAAACATTCAGTACTTC
CASSELKLAKNIQYF
>TRBJ1-6|once|14|TRBD1|TRBV7-9
TGTGCCAGCAGCTTTTACAGGGGTGATTCACCCCTCCACTTT
CASSFYRGDSPLHF
>TRBJ2-1|.|14|.|TRBV3-1
TGTGCCAGCAGCCAAGATTGGGACTACAATGAGCAGTTCTTC
CASSQDWDYNEQFF
>TRBJ2-5|.|12|.|TRBV6-6
TGTGCCACCGCGGGGACCCAAGAGACCCAGTACTTC
CATAGTQETQYF
>TRBJ2-1|.|15|TRBD1|TRBV24-1
TGTGCCACCAGTGATTCCGGGACAGGGGGCGTTGAGCAGTTCTTC
CATSDSGTGGVEQFF
>TRBJ1-4|few|16|.|TRBV12-3/TRBV12-4
TGTGCCAGCAGCCTCCGGATTGACACCACTAATGAAAAACTGTTTTTT
CASSLRIDTTNEKLFF
>TRBJ1-4|.|16|.|TRBV7-2
TGTGCCAGCAGCTTAGCGACGTTGGGGGCCGGGGAAAAACTGTTTTTT
CASSLATLGAGEKLFF
>TRBJ2-1|few|16|.|TRBV5-1
TGCGCCAGCAGCTTGGTTGGCGCCGTAGTCGGCAATGAGCAGTTCTTC
CASSLVGAVVGNEQFF
>TRBJ1-1|.|12|TRBD1|TRBV12-3/TRBV12-4
TGTGCCAGCAGTGGGGACAGCAAATCGGCTTTCTTT
CASSGDSKSAFF